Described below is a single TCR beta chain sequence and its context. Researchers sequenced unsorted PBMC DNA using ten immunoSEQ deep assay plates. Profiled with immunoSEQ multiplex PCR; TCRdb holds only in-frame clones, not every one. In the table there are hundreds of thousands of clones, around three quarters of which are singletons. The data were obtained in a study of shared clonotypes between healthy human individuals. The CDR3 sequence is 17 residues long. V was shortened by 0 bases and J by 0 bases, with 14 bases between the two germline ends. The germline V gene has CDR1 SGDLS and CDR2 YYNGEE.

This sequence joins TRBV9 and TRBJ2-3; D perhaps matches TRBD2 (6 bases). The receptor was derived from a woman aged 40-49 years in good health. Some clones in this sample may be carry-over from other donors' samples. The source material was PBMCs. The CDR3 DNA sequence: TGTGCCAGCAGCGTAGGCACCGGGAGATCTAGCACAGATACGCAGTATTTT. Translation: CASSVGTGRSSTDTQYF. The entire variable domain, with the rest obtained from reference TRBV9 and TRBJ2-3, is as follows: DSGVTQTPKHLITATGQRVTLRCSPRSGDLSVYWYQQSLDQGLQFLIQYYNGEERAKGNILERFSAQQFPDLHSELNLSSLELGDSALYFCASSVGTGRSSTDTQYFGPGTRLTVL.